This T cell receptor beta chain emerged from a study of T-cell reconstitution after alpha-beta-depleted transplantation in children. Trimming at V came to 3 bases and at J to 5 bases, leaving 6 bases not matched to a gene. The germline V gene has CDR1 ENHRY and CDR2 SYGVKD. The CDR3 consists of 16 residues. There are a few counts of this clonotype. The TCRbeta library was prepared with unique molecular identifiers. TCRdb fed the PCR reads into MiXCR, producing one record per CDR3 protein. The sample includes about half a million distinct CDR3 sequences, approximately 12% of them seen just once. The clonotype was recovered from a human donor who donated a stem cell graft to a child with combined immunodeficiency. Sequenced material: PBMCs from the stem cell graft donor, taken from the stem cell graft. The chain couples TRBV10-3 to TRBJ2-3; 12 bases map to TRBD2. DNA of the CDR3: TGTGCCATCAGTGATCGGACTAGCGGGATAAAAGATACGCAGTATTTT. Protein: CAISDRTSGIKDTQYF.